The present entry profiles one T cell receptor beta chain with its context. This table comes from immunoSEQ multiplex PCR, and its TCRdb copy is limited to in-frame clones, with some not included. This sample has roughly 320,000 clones; more than 85% occur once, and the top ten carry 3.5% to 5%. The germline V gene encodes CDR1 LNHDA and CDR2 SQIVND (reference sequence). The V segment lost 6 bases and the J segment 8 bases; nucleotides outside the gene matches: 12. This CDR3 comprises 14 residues. Enrolled through a virtual design, the participants were between 18 and 89 years of age and came from about two dozen US areas. Grouping used clinical history reported by participants in a survey and questionnaire. Exposed enrollees had met someone with a PCR-confirmed or clinician-diagnosed COVID-19 case at some point within the 2 weeks before study entry. This specimen comes from a study of blood T cell repertoires in COVID-19. At the level of the study: In each case, the material was cDNA or gDNA derived from T cells, B-cell-depleted T cells, or PBMCs.

The clonotype originates from a woman in her thirties who had been exposed to COVID-19. The chain employs TRBV19 and TRBJ2-7, with 8 bases lining up with TRBD2. Sequencing was performed on PBMCs or T cells enriched from blood (not recorded which). The CDR3: CASRAGGPRAQQYF. The CDR3 bases are TGTGCCAGTAGGGCGGGGGGTCCCCGAGCCCAGCAGTACTTC.